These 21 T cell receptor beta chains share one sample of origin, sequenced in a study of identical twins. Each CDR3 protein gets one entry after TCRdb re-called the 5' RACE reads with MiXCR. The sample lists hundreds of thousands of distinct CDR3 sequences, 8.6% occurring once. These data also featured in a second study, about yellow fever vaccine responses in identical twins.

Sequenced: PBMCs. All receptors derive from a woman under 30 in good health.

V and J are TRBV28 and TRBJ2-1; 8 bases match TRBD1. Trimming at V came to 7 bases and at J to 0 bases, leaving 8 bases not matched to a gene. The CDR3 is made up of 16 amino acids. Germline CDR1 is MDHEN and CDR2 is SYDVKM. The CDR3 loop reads CASNQGGTGSYNEQFF. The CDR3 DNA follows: TGTGCCAGCAATCAGGGCGGGACAGGCTCCTACAATGAGCAGTTCTTC.

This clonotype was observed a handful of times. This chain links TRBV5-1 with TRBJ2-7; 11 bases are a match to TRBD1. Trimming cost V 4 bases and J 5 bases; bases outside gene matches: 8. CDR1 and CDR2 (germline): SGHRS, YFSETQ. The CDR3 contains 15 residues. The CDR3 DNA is TGCGCCAGCAGCCAGACAGGACAGGGGGCACACGAGCAGTACTTC. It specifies CASSQTGQGAHEQYF.

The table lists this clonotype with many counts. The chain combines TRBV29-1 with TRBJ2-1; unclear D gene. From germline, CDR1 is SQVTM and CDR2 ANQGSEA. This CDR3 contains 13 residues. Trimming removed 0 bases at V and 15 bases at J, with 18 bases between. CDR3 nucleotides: TGCAGCGTTGAAGATCCCAAATTTAAGGGTCTGTTCTTC. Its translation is CSVEDPKFKGLFF.

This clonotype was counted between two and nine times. CDR3 nucleotides: TGTGCCAGCAGTAGGGGACCAAACAATGAGCAGTTCTTC. Protein sequence: CASSRGPNNEQFF. The rearrangement links TRBV2 to TRBJ2-1, with D perhaps TRBD1 or TRBD2 (5 bases each). This CDR3 has 13 amino acids. V lost 5 bases and J lost 5, with 10 bases in between. Germline V gene sequence: CDR1 SNHLY, CDR2 FYNNEI.

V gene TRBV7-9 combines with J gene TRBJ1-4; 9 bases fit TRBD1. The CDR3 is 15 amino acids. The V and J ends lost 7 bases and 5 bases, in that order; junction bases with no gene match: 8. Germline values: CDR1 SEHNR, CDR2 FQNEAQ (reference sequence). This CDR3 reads CASTPGQGVNEKLFF. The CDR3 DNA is TGTGCCAGCACCCCGGGACAGGGAGTGAATGAAAAACTGTTTTTT.

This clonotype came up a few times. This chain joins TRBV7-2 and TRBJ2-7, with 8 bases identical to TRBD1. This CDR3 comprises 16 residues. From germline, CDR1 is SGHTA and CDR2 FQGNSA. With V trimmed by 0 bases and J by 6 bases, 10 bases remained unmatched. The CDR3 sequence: CASSLARQGAGSEQYF. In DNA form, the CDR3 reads TGTGCCAGCAGCTTAGCGCGGCAGGGGGCGGGGTCCGAGCAGTACTTC.

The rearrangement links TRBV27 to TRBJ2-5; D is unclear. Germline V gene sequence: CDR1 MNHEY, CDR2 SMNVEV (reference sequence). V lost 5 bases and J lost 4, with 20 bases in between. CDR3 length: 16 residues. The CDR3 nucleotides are TGTGCCAGCAGTCCCCGCCGTCCCCCTGAGGCAGAGACCCAGTACTTC. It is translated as CASSPRRPPEAETQYF.

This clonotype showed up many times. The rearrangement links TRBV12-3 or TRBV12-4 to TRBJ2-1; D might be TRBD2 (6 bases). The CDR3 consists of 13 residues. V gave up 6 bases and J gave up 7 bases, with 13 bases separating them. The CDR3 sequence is CASRLRDWNEQFF. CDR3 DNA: TGTGCCAGCAGGCTGCGGGACTGGAATGAGCAGTTCTTC.

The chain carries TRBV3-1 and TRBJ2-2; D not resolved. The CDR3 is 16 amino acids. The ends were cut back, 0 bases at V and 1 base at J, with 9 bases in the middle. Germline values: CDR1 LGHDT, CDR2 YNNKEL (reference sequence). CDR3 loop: CASSQDVPGNTGELFF. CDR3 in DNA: TGTGCCAGCAGCCAAGACGTTCCAGGGAACACCGGGGAGCTGTTTTTT.

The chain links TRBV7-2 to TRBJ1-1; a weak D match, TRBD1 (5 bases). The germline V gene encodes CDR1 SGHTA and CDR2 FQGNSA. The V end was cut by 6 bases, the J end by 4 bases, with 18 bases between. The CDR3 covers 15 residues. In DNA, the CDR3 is TGTGCCAGCAGTACAGACTCCGGGGGTGGCACTGAAGCTTTCTTT. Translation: CASSTDSGGGTEAFF. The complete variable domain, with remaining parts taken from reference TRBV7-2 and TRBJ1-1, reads GAGVSQSPSNKVTEKGKDVELRCDPISGHTALYWYRQSLGQGLEFLIYFQGNSAPDKSGLPSDRFSAERTGGSVSTLTIQRTQQEDSAVYLCASSTDSGGGTEAFFGQGTRLTVV.

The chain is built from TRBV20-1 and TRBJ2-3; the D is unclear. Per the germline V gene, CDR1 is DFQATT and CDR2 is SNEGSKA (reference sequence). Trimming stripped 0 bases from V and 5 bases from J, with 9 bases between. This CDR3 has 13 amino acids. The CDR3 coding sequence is TGCAGTGCTAGAGATGTCGTACAAGATACGCAGTATTTT. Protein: CSARDVVQDTQYF.

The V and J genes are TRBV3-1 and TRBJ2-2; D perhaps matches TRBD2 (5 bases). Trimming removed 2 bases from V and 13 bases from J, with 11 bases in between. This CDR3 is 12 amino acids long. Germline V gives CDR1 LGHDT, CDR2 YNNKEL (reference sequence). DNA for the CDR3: TGTGCCAGCAGCCAATCCAGCGGCGTGCTGTTTTTT. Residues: CASSQSSGVLFF.

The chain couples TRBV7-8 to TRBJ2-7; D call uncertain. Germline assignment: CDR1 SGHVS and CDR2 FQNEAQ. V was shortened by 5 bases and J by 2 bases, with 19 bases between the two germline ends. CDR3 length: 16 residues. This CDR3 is CASSRERIPRAYEQYF. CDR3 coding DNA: TGTGCCAGCAGCCGAGAGAGGATTCCACGGGCCTACGAGCAGTACTTC.

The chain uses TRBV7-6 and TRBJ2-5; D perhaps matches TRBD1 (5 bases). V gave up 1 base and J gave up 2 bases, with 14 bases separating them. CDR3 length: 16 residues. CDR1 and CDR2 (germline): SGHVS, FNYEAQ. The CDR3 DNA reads TGTGCCAGCAGCTTAGGGGCAGGGTTGGCGCAAGAGACCCAGTACTTC. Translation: CASSLGAGLAQETQYF.

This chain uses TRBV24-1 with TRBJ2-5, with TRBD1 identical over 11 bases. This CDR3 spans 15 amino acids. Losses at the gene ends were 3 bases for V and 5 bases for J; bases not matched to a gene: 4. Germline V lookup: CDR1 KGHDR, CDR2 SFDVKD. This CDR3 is CATSDKDRGRETQYF. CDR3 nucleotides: TGTGCCACCAGTGATAAGGACAGGGGGCGGGAGACCCAGTACTTC.

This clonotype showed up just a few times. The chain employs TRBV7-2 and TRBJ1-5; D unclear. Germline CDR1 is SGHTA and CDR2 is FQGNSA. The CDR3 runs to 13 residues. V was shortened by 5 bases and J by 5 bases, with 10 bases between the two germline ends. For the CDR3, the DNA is TGTGCCAGCAGCCCCCAAAGGGATCAGCCCCAGCATTTT. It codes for CASSPQRDQPQHF.

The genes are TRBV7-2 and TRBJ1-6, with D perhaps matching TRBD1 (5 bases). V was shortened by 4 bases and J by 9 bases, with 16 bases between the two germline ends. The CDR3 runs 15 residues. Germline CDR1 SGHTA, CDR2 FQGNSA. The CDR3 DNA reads TGTGCCAGCAGCTACAGGACCCCGGGGGGTTCACCCCTCCACTTT. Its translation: CASSYRTPGGSPLHF.

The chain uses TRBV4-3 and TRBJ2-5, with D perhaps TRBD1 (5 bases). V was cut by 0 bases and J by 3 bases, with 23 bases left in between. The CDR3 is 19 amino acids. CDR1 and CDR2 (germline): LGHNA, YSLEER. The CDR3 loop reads CASSQEIGRRGNTKETQYF. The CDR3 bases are TGCGCCAGCAGCCAAGAGATCGGTCGAAGGGGTAATACGAAAGAGACCCAGTACTTC.

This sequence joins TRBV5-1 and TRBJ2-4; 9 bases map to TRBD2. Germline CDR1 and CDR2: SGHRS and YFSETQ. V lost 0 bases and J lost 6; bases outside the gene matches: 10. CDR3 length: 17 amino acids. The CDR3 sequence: CASSLDGSGGLGNIQYF. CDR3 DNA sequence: TGCGCCAGCAGCTTGGATGGTAGCGGGGGTCTCGGAAACATTCAGTACTTC.

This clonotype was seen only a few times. CDR3 region: CASSLDYATSGRGDEQFF. The CDR3 coding sequence is TGTGCCAGCAGCTTAGATTATGCTACTAGCGGGAGAGGGGATGAGCAGTTCTTC. V is TRBV11-2 and J is TRBJ2-1, with 11 bases aligning to TRBD2. The length of the CDR3 is 18 residues. CDR1 is SGHAT and CDR2 is FQNNGV in the germline V gene. The V and J ends lost 0 bases and 8 bases, in that order; junction bases with no gene match: 12.

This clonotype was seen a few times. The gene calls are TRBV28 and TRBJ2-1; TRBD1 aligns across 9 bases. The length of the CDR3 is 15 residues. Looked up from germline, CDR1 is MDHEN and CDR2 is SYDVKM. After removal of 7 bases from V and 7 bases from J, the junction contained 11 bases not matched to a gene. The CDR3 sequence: CASNGDREVKNEQFF. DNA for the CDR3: TGTGCCAGCAATGGGGACAGGGAGGTAAAAAATGAGCAGTTCTTC. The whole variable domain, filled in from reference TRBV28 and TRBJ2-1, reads DVKVTQSSRYLVKRTGEKVFLECVQDMDHENMFWYRQDPGLGLRLIYFSYDVKMKEKGDIPEGYSVSREKKERFSLILESASTNQTSMYLCASNGDREVKNEQFFGPGTRLTVL.